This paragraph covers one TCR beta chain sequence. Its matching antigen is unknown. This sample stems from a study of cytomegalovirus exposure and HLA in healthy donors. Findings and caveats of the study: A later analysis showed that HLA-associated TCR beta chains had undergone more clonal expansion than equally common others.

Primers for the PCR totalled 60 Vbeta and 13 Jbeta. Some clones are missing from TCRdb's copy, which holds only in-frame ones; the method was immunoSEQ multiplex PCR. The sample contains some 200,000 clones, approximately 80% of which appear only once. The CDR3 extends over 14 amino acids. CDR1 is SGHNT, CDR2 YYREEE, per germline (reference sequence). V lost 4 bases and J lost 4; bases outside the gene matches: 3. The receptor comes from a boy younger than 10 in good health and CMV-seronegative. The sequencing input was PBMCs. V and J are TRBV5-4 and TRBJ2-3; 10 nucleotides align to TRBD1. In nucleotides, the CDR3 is TGTGCCAGCAGCCTGGGACAGGGGTCAGATACGCAGTATTTT. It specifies CASSLGQGSDTQYF.